A selection of T cell receptor beta chains follows, all from one sample in a study of blood T cell repertoires in COVID-19. TCRdb's table, derived via immunoSEQ multiplex PCR, lists solely in-frame clones and lacks some. The data show 200,000 to 300,000 clones, around 80% seen once. The sequencing input was peripheral blood. The receptors here all came from a human donor in a cohort sampled during active COVID-19. CDR3s include the opening cysteine and the closing phenylalanine or tryptophan. D genes are given only for firm matches. Clone size is stated in some rows and not others, as once, few, many or a class when expanded.

few,TRBJ1-6,TRBD1,TRBV7-9,CASSWGQAATGSPLHF,TGTGCCAGCAGCTGGGGACAGGCCGCGACGGGGTCACCCCTCCACTTT
-,TRBJ2-1,-,TRBV7-9,CASSLDHGVGLAWFNEQFF,TGTGCCAGCAGCTTAGATCACGGCGTGGGCCTTGCTTGGTTCAATGAGCAGTTCTTC
few,TRBJ1-5,-,TRBV18,CASSPDRGNQPQHF,TGTGCCAGCTCACCAGACCGGGGCAATCAGCCCCAGCATTTT
-,TRBJ2-7,TRBD1,TRBV6-6,CASSYANRDRIYEQYF,TGTGCCAGCAGTTACGCAAACCGGGACAGGATCTACGAGCAGTACTTC
few,TRBJ2-1,-,TRBV5-6,CASSRDFYNEQFF,TGTGCCAGCTCGCGGGACTTTTACAATGAGCAGTTCTTC
-,TRBJ2-1,TRBD2,TRBV5-1,CASSLILPASGSRSYNEQFF,TGCGCCAGCAGCTTAATCCTCCCGGCTAGCGGGAGTAGGTCCTACAATGAGCAGTTCTTC
-,TRBJ2-1,TRBD2,TRBV3-1/TRBV3-2,CASSRTSGGEQFF,TGTGCCAGCAGCCGGACTAGCGGGGGTGAGCAGTTCTTC
-,TRBJ1-2,-,TRBV28,CASSFLGRENYGYTF,TGTGCCAGCAGTTTCCTGGGGCGCGAAAACTATGGCTACACCTTC
few,TRBJ2-3,TRBD2,TRBV6-4,CASSDTSGGADTQYF,TGTGCCAGCAGTGACACTAGCGGGGGGGCAGATACGCAGTATTTT
-,TRBJ2-3,TRBD1,TRBV11-3,CASSLDGTATQYF,TGTGCCAGCAGCTTAGATGGGACAGCAACGCAGTATTTT
-,TRBJ1-2,-,TRBV27,CASSSTGNGYTF,TGTGCCAGCAGTTCTACAGGGAATGGCTACACCTTC
-,TRBJ2-7,TRBD1,TRBV27,CASSPTGGGEQYF,TGTGCCAGCAGTCCTACAGGGGGCGGGGAGCAGTACTTC
-,TRBJ2-7,-,TRBV7-9,CASSPDSLKSYEQYF,TGTGCCAGCAGCCCGGACAGCCTCAAATCCTACGAGCAGTACTTC
few,TRBJ2-7,-,TRBV19,CASSGTRTGTYEQYF,TGTGCCAGTAGTGGCACCAGGACGGGAACCTACGAGCAGTACTTC
-,TRBJ2-3,TRBD1,TRBV5-1,CASSPGQGEDTQYF,TGCGCCAGCAGCCCCGGACAGGGGGAGGATACGCAGTATTTT
-,TRBJ2-2,TRBD2,TRBV20-1,CSASIPAGGSYGELFF,TGCAGTGCTAGTATCCCAGCGGGAGGATCTTACGGGGAGCTGTTTTTT
-,TRBJ2-7,-,TRBV30,CAWSVLDSRSYEQYF,TGTGCCTGGAGTGTACTTGATAGCCGCTCCTACGAGCAGTACTTC
-,TRBJ2-1,TRBD1,TRBV28,CASSPTSNRGLNEQFF,TGTGCCAGCAGCCCCACCTCAAACAGGGGCCTCAATGAGCAGTTCTTC
-,TRBJ2-7,-,TRBV5-6,CASSLVLSYEQYF,TGTGCCAGCAGTCTGGTGCTTAGCTACGAGCAGTACTTC
-,TRBJ2-5,TRBD1,TRBV6-5,CASIGQGEETQYF,TGTGCCAGCATTGGACAGGGTGAAGAGACCCAGTACTTC
-,TRBJ1-2,-,TRBV18,CASSPQRNYGYTF,TGTGCCAGCTCACCACAACGGAACTATGGCTACACCTTC
-,TRBJ2-3,-,TRBV24-1,CATRAWNQGDTQYF,TGTGCCACCAGAGCGTGGAATCAGGGGGATACGCAGTATTTT
-,TRBJ1-2,-,TRBV6-2/TRBV6-3,CASSGTGNRVYGYTF,TGTGCCAGCAGCGGAACGGGGAACAGGGTATATGGCTACACCTTC
once,TRBJ2-7,TRBD1,TRBV3-1/TRBV3-2,CASSQDGQDEQYF,TGTGCCAGCAGCCAAGACGGACAGGACGAGCAGTACTTC
-,TRBJ1-4,TRBD1,TRBV18,CASSPQGAREKLFF,TGTGCCAGCTCACCGCAGGGGGCCCGTGAAAAACTGTTTTTT
-,TRBJ2-2,TRBD1,TRBV2,CASSLQGAGTGELFF,TGTGCCAGCAGTTTACAGGGGGCCGGCACCGGGGAGCTGTTTTTT
few,TRBJ2-1,TRBD2,TRBV19,CASSIGGTTPYNEQFF,TGTGCCAGTAGTATAGGGGGGACTACCCCGTACAATGAGCAGTTCTTC
-,TRBJ1-2,-,TRBV28,CASSRLTSGYTF,TGTGCCAGCAGTCGACTGACGAGTGGCTACACCTTC
-,TRBJ2-3,-,TRBV29-1,CSSGTDTQYF,TGCAGCTCTGGCACAGATACGCAGTATTTT
-,TRBJ2-1,-,TRBV5-4,CASSPDRDNEQFF,TGTGCCAGCAGCCCCGACAGAGACAATGAGCAGTTCTTC
-,TRBJ2-1,-,TRBV9,CASSVALTYNEQFF,TGTGCCAGCAGCGTAGCGCTAACTTACAATGAGCAGTTCTTC
few,TRBJ1-2,TRBD1,TRBV6-2/TRBV6-3,CASSDHGQGGGGYTF,TGTGCCAGCAGTGACCACGGACAGGGAGGAGGTGGCTACACCTTC
-,TRBJ2-5,TRBD1,TRBV7-2,CASSLVQGRETQYF,TGTGCCAGCAGCTTAGTACAGGGGCGTGAGACCCAGTACTTC
-,TRBJ1-6,-,TRBV7-9,CASSPSDRQNSPLHF,TGTGCCAGCAGCCCCTCGGATAGACAAAATTCACCCCTCCACTTT
-,TRBJ1-5,-,TRBV7-2,CASSLGGGGGQPQHF,TGTGCCAGCAGCTTAGGGGGGGGCGGCGGTCAGCCCCAGCATTTT
-,TRBJ2-5,TRBD1,TRBV19,CASRPTGGQETQYF,TGTGCCAGTAGACCTACAGGGGGACAAGAGACCCAGTACTTC
-,TRBJ2-2,-,TRBV2,CASREHTGELFF,TGTGCCTCCCGCGAGCACACCGGGGAGCTGTTTTTT
-,TRBJ2-1,TRBD2,TRBV19,CASRSSGRDEQFF,TGTGCCAGTAGGTCTAGCGGGAGGGATGAGCAGTTCTTC
-,TRBJ1-2,-,TRBV6-6,CASSYGRHYGYTF,TGTGCCAGCAGTTACGGGAGACACTATGGCTACACCTTC
-,TRBJ2-1,TRBD1,TRBV24-1,CATSDSGGYNEQFF,TGTGCCACCAGTGATTCAGGGGGCTACAATGAGCAGTTCTTC
-,TRBJ1-2,TRBD1,TRBV29-1,CSAEQGNYGYTF,TGCAGCGCTGAACAGGGGAACTATGGCTACACCTTC
-,TRBJ2-5,-,TRBV19,CASSPQGGETQYF,TGTGCCAGTAGTCCCCAGGGGGGAGAGACCCAGTACTTC
-,TRBJ1-6,TRBD1,TRBV6-6,CASSSGQGNSPLHF,TGTGCCAGCAGCTCTGGACAGGGGAATTCACCCCTCCACTTT
-,TRBJ2-5,TRBD2,TRBV12-5,CASGRDGGGETQYF,TGTGCTAGTGGTCGGGACGGCGGGGGAGAGACCCAGTACTTC
-,TRBJ2-7,-,TRBV5-1,CASSYLRDYEQYF,TGCGCCAGCAGCTATCTCCGAGACTACGAGCAGTACTTC
-,TRBJ1-5,-,TRBV2,CASSPGQSGNQPQHF,TGTGCCAGCAGTCCTGGACAGTCTGGGAATCAGCCCCAGCATTTT
many,TRBJ2-7,-,TRBV11-2,CASSLASTGAEQYF,TGTGCCAGCAGCTTAGCCTCAACTGGGGCCGAGCAGTACTTC